These T cell receptor beta chains were read from a single sample in a study of a mutant IDH1 vaccine in newly diagnosed glioma. Profiling relied on immunoSEQ multiplex PCR, and the TCRdb table lists in-frame clones only, not all of them. This table holds about 30,000 clones, over 75% found once. The starting material was PBMCs, obtained from a glioma patient treated with radiotherapy, temozolomide or both. These receptors originate from a man aged 25 to 40 with glioma. CDR3s include the opening cysteine and the closing phenylalanine or tryptophan. A D gene is named only where the DNA matches it firmly. Clone size is shown for a subset of rows, as once, few, many or a class of expanded clone.

TRBV19	TRBJ1-1	NA	NA	TGTGCCAGTAGCCCTAGTACAGGGAACACTGAAGCTTTCTTT	CASSPSTGNTEAFF
TRBV7-2	TRBJ1-5	NA	NA	TGTGCCAGCAGCTTAGAACAGGGTTTCAATCAGCCCCAGCATTTT	CASSLEQGFNQPQHF
TRBV11-2	TRBJ2-1	NA	NA	TGTGCCAGCAGCTTAGGACTACTCAACGAGCAGTTCTTC	CASSLGLLNEQFF
TRBV2	TRBJ1-2	NA	TRBD1	TGTGCCAGCAGTAACGAGGGGGCAAGAGGCTACACCTTC	CASSNEGARGYTF
TRBV30	TRBJ1-2	NA	NA	TGTGCCTGGAGTGTATCAGGGAGTGATGGCTACACCTTC	CAWSVSGSDGYTF
TRBV7-9	TRBJ2-2	NA	NA	TGTGCCAGCAGCTCCCCCTGGCGGTCCGGCGGGGAGCTGTTTTTT	CASSSPWRSGGELFF
TRBV6-1	TRBJ1-1	NA	NA	TGTGCCAGCAGTATGGGGGTACGCACTGAAGCTTTCTTT	CASSMGVRTEAFF
TRBV7-9	TRBJ2-2	NA	TRBD1	TGTGCCAGCAGCTCTATACAGGGGAAGAACACCGGGGAGCTGTTTTTT	CASSSIQGKNTGELFF
TRBV10-3	TRBJ2-2	NA	NA	TGTGCCATCAGTGAAGCCCAGGCCACCGGGGAGCTGTTTTTT	CAISEAQATGELFF
TRBV10-3	TRBJ1-6	NA	NA	TGTGCCATCAGTGAGAGTGCAGGGGACCATAATTCACCCCTCCACTTT	CAISESAGDHNSPLHF
TRBV29-1	TRBJ2-7	NA	TRBD1	TGCAGCGTTTCCGGGACAGCCTACGAGCAGTACTTC	CSVSGTAYEQYF
TRBV7-9	TRBJ1-1	NA	NA	TGTGCCAGCAGCTCACGACAGCCCGGAAACACTGAAGCTTTCTTT	CASSSRQPGNTEAFF
TRBV10-2	TRBJ1-1	NA	NA	TGCGCCAGCTCCCTCGGGGGAGGGGAAAGAGGCACTGAAGCTTTCTTT	CASSLGGGERGTEAFF
TRBV19	TRBJ1-5	NA	TRBD1	TGTGCCAGTAGTATCGGACAGGGTAGCAATCAGCCCCAGCATTTT	CASSIGQGSNQPQHF
TRBV4-2	TRBJ2-3	few	TRBD2	TGTGCCAGCAGCCCTACCGGGACTAGCGGGACAGATACGCAGTATTTT	CASSPTGTSGTDTQYF
TRBV7-8	TRBJ1-5	NA	NA	TGTGCCAGCAGCCAACAATCAGTGTGGCCCCAGCATTTT	CASSQQSVWPQHF
TRBV6-1	TRBJ1-5	once	TRBD1	TGTGCCAGCAGTGACCCCGGGACAGGGATCGGACACGGCAATCAGCCCCAGCATTTT	CASSDPGTGIGHGNQPQHF
TRBV5-4	TRBJ1-1	NA	NA	TGTGCCAGCGGAGCTTCGGGCCTCAACACTGAAGCTTTCTTT	CASGASGLNTEAFF
TRBV28	TRBJ2-7	NA	NA	TGTGCCAGCAGGCGACAGAACGAGCAGTACTTC	CASRRQNEQYF
TRBV30	TRBJ2-4	NA	NA	TGTGCCTGGGCCGGGCTAGCCAAAAACATTCAGTACTTC	CAWAGLAKNIQYF
TRBV9	TRBJ2-7	NA	NA	TGTGCCAGCAGCGTATTGGCAGGCTACGAGCAGTACTTC	CASSVLAGYEQYF
TRBV15	TRBJ1-1	NA	NA	TGTGCCACCAGCAGTGAACAGGGAACTGAAGCTTTCTTT	CATSSEQGTEAFF
TRBV2	TRBJ1-5	NA	NA	TGTGCCAGCAGTGAAACGGGAGTAGTCCATAGCAATCAGCCCCAGCATTTT	CASSETGVVHSNQPQHF
TRBV5-6	TRBJ2-5	NA	TRBD2	TGTGCCAGCAGCCTATATACTAGCGGGTGGAAAGAGACCCAGTACTTC	CASSLYTSGWKETQYF
TRBV5-4	TRBJ2-7	NA	NA	TGTGCCAGCAGCGGGGGTTCCTACGAGCAGTACTTC	CASSGGSYEQYF
TRBV9	TRBJ2-5	NA	NA	TGTGCCAGCAGCGTAGGAGGAGGGACCCAAGAGACCCAGTACTTC	CASSVGGGTQETQYF
TRBV6-5	TRBJ2-3	NA	NA	TGTGCCAGCAGTTACTCTGGCGGGGAGGTCGCAGATACGCAGTATTTT	CASSYSGGEVADTQYF
TRBV7-9	TRBJ2-2	NA	NA	TGTGCCAGCAGCTTACGGGGGAACACCGGGGAGCTGTTTTTT	CASSLRGNTGELFF
TRBV6-4	TRBJ2-6	NA	NA	TGTGCCAGCAGTGACAGGGCGGGGGCCAACGTCCTGACTTTC	CASSDRAGANVLTF
TRBV5-1	TRBJ1-1	NA	NA	TGCGCCAGCAGCTTGTGGTGGGAAAAGGGTAGTTGGTACACTGAAGCTTTCTTT	CASSLWWEKGSWYTEAFF
TRBV7-9	TRBJ2-7	NA	NA	TGTGCCAGCAGCTTATCCGAGACATCAAGCTCCTACGAGCAGTACTTC	CASSLSETSSSYEQYF
TRBV28	TRBJ1-1	NA	NA	TGTGCCAGCAGTTTAGCAGGGAACACTGAAGCTTTCTTT	CASSLAGNTEAFF
TRBV2	TRBJ1-5	few	NA	TGTGCCAGCAGACCTGGCCCCAATCAGCCCCAGCATTTT	CASRPGPNQPQHF
TRBV6-6	TRBJ2-3	NA	NA	TGTGCCAGCAGTCAACAGGGAAGCACAGATACGCAGTATTTT	CASSQQGSTDTQYF
TRBV14	TRBJ2-7	NA	NA	TGTGCCAGCAGCTCCCAGGGTTGGAACGAGCAGTACTTC	CASSSQGWNEQYF
TRBV19	TRBJ2-1	NA	NA	TGTGCCAGTAGACAGCGGACAGGGAGGGGGGGGCCCAACAATGAGCAGTTCTTC	CASRQRTGRGGPNNEQFF